This T cell receptor (beta chain) stems from a study of blood T cell repertoires in COVID-19. Overall study: Samples taken during acute and convalescent COVID-19 were collected in the United States, Italy and Spain. From T cells, B-cell-depleted T cells, or PBMCs came the material, which was cDNA or gDNA.

V lost 1 base and J lost 0, with 12 bases in between. This CDR3 region has 16 residues. Looked up from germline, CDR1 is SGHVS and CDR2 is FQNEAQ. This clone was found once. Per the original data handling: Nucleated cell counts were estimated from reference gene primer amplification. Repertoires were generated with immunoSEQ multiplex PCR, while TCRdb's copy carries only in-frame clones and drops some. The V and J calls and clone size come from that table; D and trimming were worked out from the DNA. The repertoire includes 310,000 or so clones, approximately 90% of them detected once, and approximately 9.9% sits in the top ten.

J is TRBJ2-5 and V is TRBV7-8; D gene unclear. This TCR was recovered from a young man with COVID-19, enrolled during active disease. Source material: peripheral blood. CDR3 amino acids: CASSLVILSNQETQYF. CDR3 nucleotide sequence: TGTGCCAGCAGCTTAGTTATCTTATCTAACCAAGAGACCCAGTACTTC.